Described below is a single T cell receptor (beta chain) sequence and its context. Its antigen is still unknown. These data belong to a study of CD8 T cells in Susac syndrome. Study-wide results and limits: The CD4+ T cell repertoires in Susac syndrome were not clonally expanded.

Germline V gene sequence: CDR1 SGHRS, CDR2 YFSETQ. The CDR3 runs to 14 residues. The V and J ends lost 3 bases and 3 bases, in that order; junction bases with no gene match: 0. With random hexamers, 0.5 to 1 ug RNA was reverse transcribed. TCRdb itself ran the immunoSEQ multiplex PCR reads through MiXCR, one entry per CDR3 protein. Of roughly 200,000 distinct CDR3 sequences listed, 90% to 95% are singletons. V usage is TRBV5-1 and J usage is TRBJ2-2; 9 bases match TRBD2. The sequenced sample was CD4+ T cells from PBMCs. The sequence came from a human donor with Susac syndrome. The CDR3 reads CASSSSGDTGELFF. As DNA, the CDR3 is TGCGCCAGCAGCTCTAGCGGGGACACCGGGGAGCTGTTTTTT.